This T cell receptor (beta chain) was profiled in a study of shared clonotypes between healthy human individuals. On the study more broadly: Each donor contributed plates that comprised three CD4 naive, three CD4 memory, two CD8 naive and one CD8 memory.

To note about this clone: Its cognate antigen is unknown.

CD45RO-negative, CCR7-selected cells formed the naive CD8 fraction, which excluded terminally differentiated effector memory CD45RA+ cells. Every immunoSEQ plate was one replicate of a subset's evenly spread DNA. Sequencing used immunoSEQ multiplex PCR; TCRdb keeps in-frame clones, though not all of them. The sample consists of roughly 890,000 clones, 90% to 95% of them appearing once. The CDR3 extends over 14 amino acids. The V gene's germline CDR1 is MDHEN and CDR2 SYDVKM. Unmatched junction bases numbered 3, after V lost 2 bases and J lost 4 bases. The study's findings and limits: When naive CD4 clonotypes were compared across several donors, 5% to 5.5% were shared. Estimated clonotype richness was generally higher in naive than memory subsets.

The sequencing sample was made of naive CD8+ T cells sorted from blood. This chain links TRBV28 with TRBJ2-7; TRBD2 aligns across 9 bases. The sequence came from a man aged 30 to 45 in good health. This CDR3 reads CASSLATSGYEQYF. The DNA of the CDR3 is TGTGCCAGCAGTTTAGCGACTAGCGGTTACGAGCAGTACTTC.